The sample holds one count of the clone carrying this T cell receptor beta chain. The antigen remains unidentified. Treatment: roughly nine-day PBMC culture with coronavirus spike peptide pools or control peptides (ViraFEST assay). CDR1 SGHAT and CDR2 FQNNGV come from the germline V gene. Losses at the gene ends were 2 bases for V and 8 bases for J; bases not matched to a gene: 8. The CDR3 sequence is 14 residues long. The record originates from a study of vaccination and CD4 T cells after COVID-19. Study-wide results and caveats: Among those convalescent, a median about 85% of reactive clones emerged solely post-vaccination.

An Oncomine TCR Beta short-read assay was used to sequence the DNA from cultured CD4+ T cells. TCRdb reprocessed the PCR reads via MiXCR and lists one record per CDR3 protein. Seen here are about 20,000 distinct CDR3 sequences, 45% to 60% observed once, and the top ten hold around 5%. The sample was CD4+ T cells from blood, cultured in vitro. This rearrangement joins TRBV11-2 to TRBJ2-7; 8 bases match TRBD2. This TCR derives from a human donor who had recovered from COVID-19. CDR3 bases: TGTGCCAGCAGCTTAATGGGGACTAGTCAACAGCAGTACTTC. Its translation: CASSLMGTSQQQYF.